Detailed here is one T cell receptor (beta chain). This receptor's antigen is unknown. Per-nucleotide qualities are absent, and no much larger clonotype sits a single base away. This entry comes from a study of cytomegalovirus exposure and HLA in healthy donors (TCRdb year 2017). In the study overall: In an earlier analysis of some 550 of the donors, around 290 Gb of sequence data and 90 million to 120 million unique TCR beta sequences from roughly 190 million T cells were reported. All discovery cohort repertoires had been generated on a single sequencing platform. Rather than using new phenotypic data, the later analysis identified candidate immune exposures from TCR beta sequences and from how often those sequences occurred across donors. Both class I and class II loci were covered by HLA typing, at four-digit resolution. Among a few hundred genotyped donors of the cohort, an average of around 240,000 unique TCR beta nucleotide sequences were sequenced per donor, roughly 20% of them non-productive. To decide whether each TCR beta V gene segment behaved as functional or pseudogenic, an earlier analysis of some 600 of the donors relied on high-throughput TCR beta sequencing. Donor age, sex, ethnicity and CMV serostatus were compiled alongside the repertoire data. Besides the first cohort of roughly 660 subjects, a separate validation cohort made up of roughly 130 different subjects was used. A later analysis re-examined previously published TCR beta repertoires from more than 600 donors and added high-resolution HLA genotyping to investigate patterns of TCR occurrence. The T cell repertoires of 700 or so subjects were profiled by immunosequencing and related to cytomegalovirus serostatus. The study aimed to test whether cataloging public T cell receptors could reveal signatures of past pathogen exposure. Roughly five DR-DQ haplotypes were treated as single units for association and clustering because of strong linkage in the cohort. High-throughput TCR immunosequencing, statistical association of individual TCRs with disease status, and machine learning were combined to predict cytomegalovirus infection status. Of the roughly 400 genotyped donors, more than 75% were placed in the genetic ancestry cluster associated with self-reported Caucasian donors. A later genetic analysis used genome-wide SNP genotypes for 398 of the 666 donors, treating that subset as a discovery cohort. Typing coverage differed by locus: A, B, C, DRB1 and DQB1 were typed in roughly 629-630 donors, DQA1 in approximately 520, DPA1 in approximately 610, and DPB1 in roughly 450. About 300 gigabases of sequencing data and around 87 million unique TCR sequences were included in an early release covering about 700 HLA-typed donors.

Library preparation employed the immunoSEQ multiplex PCR assay. For the multiplex PCR, a mixture combining 60 forward primers for TCR Vbeta segments and 13 reverse primers for TCR Jbeta segments was used. Amplification of the CDR3 region of rearranged TCR beta genes was performed with a multiplex PCR assay on genomic DNA. The Illumina HiSeq System was used to sequence the amplified TCR beta libraries as 87-base-pair reads. As for the authors' bioinformatics: A later analysis counted about 76 million unique TCR beta chains across the 650 to 700 repertoires, and 10 million to 11 million of these chains were shared by at least two donors. Raw reads were error-corrected and collapsed into unique sequences by a nearest-neighbor algorithm in which closely related sequences were merged to remove PCR and sequencing errors. Alignment of CDR3 sequences to IMGT reference sequences was used to assign V, D and J gene segments. Each retained sequence needed at least a six-nucleotide match to both a V gene segment and a J gene segment. A rearrangement was called productive if the CDR3 had no stop codons and remained in frame with V and J, and every other rearrangement was called non-productive. Following IMGT convention, CDR3 was defined as the stretch from the second conserved V-encoded cysteine up to the conserved J-encoded phenylalanine. In an earlier analysis of roughly 580 of the donors, sequences lacking an unambiguous match to a single V gene segment were excluded. An earlier analysis of a few hundred of the donors called V segments functional above 56.7% productive rearrangements and segregating when the between-donor standard deviation exceeded 5%. A statistical classification framework was developed to diagnose cytomegalovirus status using the catalog of TCR beta chain sequences. A later analysis assigned V and J genes by comparing TCR nucleotide sequences with IMGT/GENE-DB human TR gene sequences. The TCRdist pipeline was used in a later analysis to assign CDR3 sequences and most-parsimonious VDJ recombination scenarios. In a later analysis, every TCR beta chain was defined by the combination of its CDR3 amino acid sequence and its V-gene family, and reads without a unique V-gene family were dropped. A later analysis removed 500 to 650 highly shared, low-generation-probability nucleotide sequences to deal with suspected cross-contamination and a sequencing artifact. In a later analysis, a clonal expansion index for each public chain was calculated from normalized within-repertoire ranks of inferred template counts. A later analysis computed generation probabilities with a VDJ recombination model fitted to out-of-frame rearrangements, and checked the results against IGoR. In a later analysis, hypergeometric tests were used to score TCR-TCR, TCR-HLA and TCR-CMV co-occurrence, with a repertoire-size bias correction applied to TCR pairs. False discovery rates were estimated in a later analysis by permuting HLA or CMV assignments 20 times. In a later analysis, co-occurring TCRs were grouped with DBSCAN, and TCRdist sequence similarity was added when clustering was performed within HLA-allele-positive subsets. Repertoires with fewer than 30,000 or more than 120,000 public chains were left out of co-occurrence clustering, as were four to six repertoires with anomalous nucleotide sharing. The clones in this table, taken by TCRdb from immuneACCESS, are in-frame only. Not every clone is retained; where verified, under half of the shortfall comes from an unresolved V gene, and the cause of the rest is unknown. V, J and clone size are those of that table, while D and trimming were read from the DNA. Across this sample there are 100,000 or so clones, with 76% seen only once. Around 5% of the sample lies in the top ten.

The paper as a whole reports these results and caveats: When HLA alleles, especially DR and DQ, strongly co-occurred, TCR associations were difficult to assign to individual alleles. Because counts were too low, approximately 15 rarely observed V segments, including chromosome 9 orphons, were excluded from the earlier analysis of roughly 580 of the donors. Because some donors lacked HLA typing at each locus, the association tests relied only on the typed subset. A later genetic analysis associated a missense DCLRE1C variant with V-gene and J-gene trimming of TCR beta chains, and an independent cohort replicated the association. The authors suggested that the approach could potentially be extended to other disease states and immunological phenotypes. Specific HLA alleles were associated with 15,000 to 20,000 TCR beta sequences at a false discovery rate of 0.05 in a later analysis. A further reported finding was that TCR beta sequences accurately predicted the HLA-A and HLA-B alleles for most subjects in the first cohort. Compared with equally common non-associated chains, HLA-associated TCR beta chains in a later analysis were more clonally expanded and had lower generation probabilities. A group of highly shared sequence variants was considered likely to be a technical artifact of the sequencing pipeline. Some IMGT-functional V segments, including TRBV6-2 and TRBV6-3, could not be distinguished by the 87-base-pair reads and were therefore excluded. The presence/absence analyses assumed that sequencing depth was roughly uniform across donors, and that assumption may not be true. Cytomegalovirus status was reported to be diagnosed by the classifier with high specificity and sensitivity in both the original and validation cohorts. Correlated functional status among segregating V segments might be attributable to linkage disequilibrium, but an unknown experimental factor could not be ruled out. According to a later analysis, parvovirus B19, influenza, CMV and Epstein-Barr virus appeared linked to several top co-occurrence clusters. In the study, 164 TCR beta chains were listed as associated with cytomegalovirus. In this cohort, only TCR beta chains were sequenced, and detectable features were limited by the absence of alpha or paired-chain data. A later analysis found that TCR association rates varied across HLA loci, with DRB1 alleles showing the most associated TCRs and HLA-C alleles the fewest. According to a later genetic analysis, donors in an Asian-associated ancestry cluster had fewer N-insertions in productive TCRs than the approximately 650-donor mean. In vitro tests confirmed that a few of the cytomegalovirus-associated TCR beta chains recognize cytomegalovirus antigens. Immune exposure information for the cohort was limited to CMV serostatus. Most CMV-associated TCR beta chains appeared to be HLA-restricted in a later analysis, and the HLA associations seemed to be driven largely by CMV exposure. Across donors, most TCR sequences were observed very rarely, whereas some public TCRs were present in many individuals. An earlier analysis of some 560 of the donors showed that most TCR beta V segments appeared in productive rearrangements either about 87% or about 30% of the time, which broadly matched IMGT annotations.

The cohort comprised around 700 healthy bone marrow donors. Cohort members were all nominally healthy when sampled, although unrecorded immune exposures were likely present. The donor tested CMV seropositive, placing the donor among the 290 or so seropositive members of the cohort. A peripheral blood sample was collected from each donor, and TCR beta sequencing was performed on peripheral blood mononuclear cells. Genomic DNA extraction from the blood cell samples was performed with the Qiagen DNeasy Blood Extraction Kit. Deletion took 1 base off V and 4 bases off J, with a span of 14 bases between the germline ends. The CDR3 holds 15 amino acids from the cysteine to the phenylalanine. Just the 45-base CDR3 DNA is kept, in frame starting at base 1. Via the germline V gene, CDR1 is SGHRS and CDR2 YFSETQ.

The V and J segments used are TRBV5-1 and TRBJ2-5; a confident D gene designation cannot be given. The TCR was taken from a man aged 25 to 40 in good health and CMV-seropositive. Sequenced material: PBMCs. The nucleotide sequence is TGCGCCAGCAGCTTGACTGGCCCTAGACGAGAGACCCAGTACTTC. Translated, this gives CASSLTGPRRETQYF.